A selection of T cell receptor beta chains follows, all from one sample in a study of a mutant IDH1 vaccine in newly diagnosed glioma. What these receptors recognize is not known. The data were produced by immunoSEQ multiplex PCR, yet TCRdb's version contains in-frame clones alone and is incomplete. The sample gives 52,000 or so clones, roughly 81% of which show up once; approximately 8.1% is in the top ten. Sample: PBMCs, taken from a glioma patient whose treatment included an IDH1 peptide vaccine. The receptors come from a woman between 35 and 50 years old with glioma. Some clones in this sample may be carry-over from other donors' samples. The CDR3 runs from the conserved cysteine through the conserved F or W. A D gene is named only where the DNA matches it firmly. Expanded clones are given a class, and other clones once, few, many or no size at all.

clone size: -
J gene: TRBJ1-4
V gene: TRBV9
D gene: -
CDR3 protein: CASSAMTSTNEKLFF
CDR3 DNA: TGTGCCAGCAGCGCCATGACATCAACTAATGAAAAACTGTTTTTT

clone size: -
J gene: TRBJ2-2
V gene: TRBV27
D gene: -
CDR3 protein: CASSLGVLSTGELFF
CDR3 DNA: TGTGCCAGCAGTTTAGGGGTTCTGAGTACCGGGGAGCTGTTTTTT

clone size: -
J gene: TRBJ2-4
V gene: TRBV5-1
D gene: -
CDR3 protein: CASSSYSEAKNIQYF
CDR3 DNA: TGCGCCAGCAGCTCTTACAGTGAAGCCAAAAACATTCAGTACTTC

clone size: -
J gene: TRBJ1-2
V gene: TRBV2
D gene: TRBD1
CDR3 protein: CASRGIPGQETYGYTF
CDR3 DNA: TGTGCCAGCAGGGGAATCCCGGGACAGGAGACCTATGGCTACACCTTC

clone size: -
J gene: TRBJ1-5
V gene: TRBV19
D gene: -
CDR3 protein: CASSMVFGDYSNQPQHF
CDR3 DNA: TGTGCCAGTAGTATGGTATTTGGGGATTATAGCAATCAGCCCCAGCATTTT

clone size: few
J gene: TRBJ1-1
V gene: TRBV29-1
D gene: -
CDR3 protein: CSVEGTSEAFF
CDR3 DNA: TGCAGCGTTGAAGGGACATCTGAAGCTTTCTTT

clone size: -
J gene: TRBJ2-1
V gene: TRBV5-6
D gene: TRBD2
CDR3 protein: CASSLLAGDYNEQFF
CDR3 DNA: TGTGCCAGCAGCTTACTCGCGGGGGATTACAATGAGCAGTTCTTC

clone size: -
J gene: TRBJ2-3
V gene: TRBV19
D gene: TRBD2
CDR3 protein: CASSIGTSSDTQYF
CDR3 DNA: TGTGCCAGTAGTATCGGGACTAGCTCAGATACGCAGTATTTT

clone size: -
J gene: TRBJ2-5
V gene: TRBV5-1
D gene: TRBD2
CDR3 protein: CASRPGLQQETQYF
CDR3 DNA: TGCGCCAGCAGGCCGGGACTACAACAAGAGACCCAGTACTTC

clone size: -
J gene: TRBJ1-5
V gene: TRBV4-1
D gene: -
CDR3 protein: CASSPTGDPNQPQHF
CDR3 DNA: TGCGCCAGCAGCCCGACAGGTGACCCCAATCAGCCCCAGCATTTT

clone size: -
J gene: TRBJ1-6
V gene: TRBV7-8
D gene: -
CDR3 protein: CASSFREGYNSPLHF
CDR3 DNA: TGTGCCAGCAGCTTTAGGGAGGGGTATAATTCACCCCTCCACTTT

clone size: -
J gene: TRBJ2-3
V gene: TRBV2
D gene: TRBD1
CDR3 protein: CASSELRTGGKDTQYF
CDR3 DNA: TGTGCCAGCAGTGAATTAAGGACAGGGGGCAAAGATACGCAGTATTTT

clone size: -
J gene: TRBJ2-1
V gene: TRBV6-4
D gene: -
CDR3 protein: CASSDAPITEQFF
CDR3 DNA: TGTGCCAGCAGTGACGCCCCTATCACTGAGCAGTTCTTC

clone size: -
J gene: TRBJ2-3
V gene: TRBV9
D gene: -
CDR3 protein: CASSSDQSPTDTQYF
CDR3 DNA: TGTGCCAGCAGCTCCGACCAATCACCCACAGATACGCAGTATTTT

clone size: -
J gene: TRBJ1-2
V gene: TRBV5-6
D gene: TRBD1
CDR3 protein: CASSLQGIEGYTF
CDR3 DNA: TGTGCCAGCAGCTTACAGGGGATCGAGGGCTACACCTTC

clone size: -
J gene: TRBJ2-3
V gene: TRBV30
D gene: -
CDR3 protein: CAWSVALRSDTQYF
CDR3 DNA: TGTGCCTGGAGTGTGGCCCTGCGGTCAGATACGCAGTATTTT

clone size: -
J gene: TRBJ1-2
V gene: TRBV30
D gene: -
CDR3 protein: CAWTLTGWGRGGYTF
CDR3 DNA: TGTGCCTGGACCCTAACGGGTTGGGGCCGGGGCGGCTACACCTTC

clone size: -
J gene: TRBJ2-7
V gene: TRBV6-5
D gene: -
CDR3 protein: CASVGESYEQYF
CDR3 DNA: TGTGCCAGCGTCGGGGAATCGTACGAGCAGTACTTC

clone size: once
J gene: TRBJ2-5
V gene: TRBV27
D gene: TRBD2
CDR3 protein: CASSSFSGGEETQYF
CDR3 DNA: TGTGCCAGCAGTTCCTTTTCGGGGGGGGAAGAGACCCAGTACTTC

clone size: once
J gene: TRBJ2-5
V gene: TRBV5-1
D gene: -
CDR3 protein: CASSLMPQETQYF
CDR3 DNA: TGCGCCAGCAGCTTGATGCCCCAAGAGACCCAGTACTTC